This TCR beta chain was recovered during a study of OX40 agonist ivuxolimab in advanced cancers. Profiling relied on immunoSEQ multiplex PCR, and the TCRdb table lists in-frame clones only, not all of them. Here the sample spans roughly 80,000 clones, approximately 86% being singletons. V lost 4 bases to trimming and J lost 1 base; unmatched junction nucleotides: 9. CDR1 is SGHNT and CDR2 is YYREEE in the germline V gene (reference sequence). This CDR3 contains 16 residues. This chain links TRBV5-4 with TRBJ2-5; 8 positions match TRBD1. The receptor's source is an adult with an advanced solid tumor such as melanoma, head and neck, liver or kidney cancer. Sequences were derived from CD4+ or CD8+ T cells sorted from blood, sampled in a trial of the OX40 agonist ivuxolimab. The CDR3 here is CASSRNTGGGQETQYF. CDR3 bases: TGTGCCAGCAGCAGAAATACAGGGGGAGGCCAAGAGACCCAGTACTTC.